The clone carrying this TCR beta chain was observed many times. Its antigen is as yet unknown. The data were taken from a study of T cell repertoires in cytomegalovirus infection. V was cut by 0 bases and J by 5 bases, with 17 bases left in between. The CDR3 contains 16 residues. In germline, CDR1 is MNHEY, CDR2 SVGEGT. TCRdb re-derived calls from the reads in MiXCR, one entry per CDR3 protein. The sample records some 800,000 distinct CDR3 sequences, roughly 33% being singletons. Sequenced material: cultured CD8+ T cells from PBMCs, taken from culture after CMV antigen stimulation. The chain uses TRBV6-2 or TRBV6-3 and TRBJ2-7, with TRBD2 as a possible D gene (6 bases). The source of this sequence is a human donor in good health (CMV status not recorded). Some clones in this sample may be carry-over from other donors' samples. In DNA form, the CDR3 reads TGTGCCAGCAGTTACTCACCCCGCGGAGGGATCCACGAGCAGTACGTC. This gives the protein CASSYSPRGGIHEQYV.